This T cell receptor (beta chain) appears in the sequencing data of a study of T-cell memory formation after mild COVID-19. Study details: In these data, TCR clusters were largely donor specific.

TCRdb itself ran the 5' RACE reads through MiXCR, one entry per CDR3 protein. The profile shows about 470,000 distinct CDR3 sequences, around a quarter of them singletons. Study-level points and caveats: Researchers could not confirm that second-wave clones peaking on day 37 targeted SARS-CoV-2.

As for this clonotype: Its antigen is not known.

Trimming removed 6 bases from V and 6 bases from J, with 19 bases in between. The germline V gene encodes CDR1 SGHRS and CDR2 YFSETQ. This CDR3 region has 14 residues. V is TRBV5-1 and J is TRBJ2-7; D unclear. This receptor was obtained from an adult woman who had mild COVID-19 (a few samples of this study predate the infection). Cell type and time point are not known. The sequencing sample was made of PBMCs or a T cell subset sorted from them (not recorded which). CDR3 residues: CASKETLDSSEQYF. Written as DNA, the CDR3 is TGCGCCAGCAAGGAGACCCTTGATTCGTCCGAGCAGTACTTC.